A single sample is the source of the 18 T cell receptor beta chains below, sequenced in a study of monozygotic twins with inflammatory bowel disease. Following a re-call of the 5' RACE reads, TCRdb has one entry per CDR3 protein and lacks DNA. Its clone listing holds 300,000 to 350,000 distinct CDR3 sequences. The sample was blood. These receptors were collected from a human donor with ulcerative colitis or Crohn's disease, or a healthy co-twin of an affected twin (not recorded which).

The V gene is TRBV28, the J gene TRBJ2-1. The CDR3 spans 11 residues. Germline V gene sequence: CDR1 MDHEN, CDR2 SYDVKM. Here the CDR3 reads CASSPQFEQFF.

The rearrangement links TRBV6-5 to TRBJ1-1; TCRdb designates TRBD1, a call that cannot be tested without DNA. Germline values: CDR1 MNHEY, CDR2 SVGAGI. This CDR3 region has 14 residues. This CDR3 reads CASSYRGQGTEAFF.

V gene TRBV12-3 or TRBV12-4 combines with J gene TRBJ1-1. This CDR3 has 13 residues. CDR3 loop: CASRAWGNAEAFF.

The gene calls are TRBV5-1 and TRBJ2-5; TCRdb lists TRBD1, though no DNA is available to test this call. In germline, CDR1 is SGHRS, CDR2 YFSETQ. The CDR3 covers 14 residues. The CDR3 region is CASSSSQGYVTQYF.

The chain carries TRBV6-5 and TRBJ1-1. The germline CDR1 and CDR2 sequences are MNHEY and SVGAGI. CDR3 length: 15 amino acids. The CDR3 is CASSYDRGGWTEAFF.

V gene TRBV30 combines with J gene TRBJ2-7. The CDR3 contains 14 residues. Germline CDR1 reads GTSNPN; CDR2 reads SVGIG (reference sequence). The chain's CDR3 is CAWSKERDSYEQYF.

The chain has TRBV7-9 and TRBJ1-5. CDR1 and CDR2 from the germline V gene are SEHNR and FQNEAQ (reference sequence). CDR3 size: 15 residues. CDR3 residues: CASSFYGGDNQPQHF.

This chain connects TRBV2 to TRBJ2-2. In germline, CDR1 is SNHLY, CDR2 FYNNEI. The CDR3 is 19 amino acids. This CDR3 reads CASSVVREGRTSNTGELFF.

J is TRBJ1-1 and V is TRBV7-3; TCRdb outputs TRBD1, but without DNA this stays unchecked. This CDR3 region has 14 residues. Germline assignment: CDR1 SGHTA and CDR2 FQGTGA. The CDR3 sequence is CASSTQVQGSEAFF.

V usage is TRBV7-3 and J usage is TRBJ2-1; TCRdb reports TRBD2, a call that lacks DNA to check it against. Looked up from germline, CDR1 is SGHTA and CDR2 is FQGTGA. The CDR3 has 15 amino acids. CDR3 protein: CASSPPGTSYNEQFF.

The CDR3 sequence: CASSLAGFGQETQYF. The V call is TRBV5-1, the J call TRBJ2-5. Looked up from germline, CDR1 is SGHRS and CDR2 is YFSETQ. The CDR3 runs to 15 residues.

The V gene is TRBV12-3 or TRBV12-4, the J gene TRBJ1-4; TCRdb's D call, TRBD1, is unchecked because there is no DNA. The CDR3 covers 15 residues. The CDR3: CASSLRTGGGEKLFF.

This chain uses TRBV4-3 with TRBJ1-2. The V gene's germline CDR1 is LGHNA and CDR2 YSLEER. The CDR3 has 15 amino acids. The CDR3 protein is CASSQDSWVNYGYTF.

The rearrangement joins TRBV18 to TRBJ1-4. Germline V gene lookup returns CDR1 KGHSH and CDR2 LQKENI. The CDR3 totals 16 residues. The CDR3 is CASSPGQVQTGEKLFF.

The chain's CDR3 is CASSRSSNSPLHF. The chain combines TRBV5-1 with TRBJ1-6. There are 13 residues in the CDR3. Germline V gene lookup returns CDR1 SGHRS and CDR2 YFSETQ.

The rearrangement links TRBV20-1 to TRBJ2-1. Germline V gives CDR1 DFQATT, CDR2 SNEGSKA (reference sequence). This CDR3 has 15 amino acids. The CDR3 sequence is CSAVMIDRVYNEQFF.

J is TRBJ2-2 and V is TRBV6-2 or TRBV6-3; without DNA, the TCRdb call of TRBD2 cannot be checked. Germline CDR1 reads MNHEY; CDR2 reads SVGEGT. There are 20 residues in the CDR3. The chain's CDR3 is CASSYSRGLAGRINTGELFF.

V gene TRBV7-2 combines with J gene TRBJ1-5. This CDR3 is 15 amino acids long. Germline V gene data show CDR1 as SGHTA and CDR2 as FQGNSA. CDR3 protein: CASSPQPTLISPQHF.